The 20 T cell receptor beta chains below all came from one sample that was sequenced in a study of T cells after posttransplantation cyclophosphamide. Some clones are missing from TCRdb's copy, which holds only in-frame ones; the method was immunoSEQ multiplex PCR. Observed in the sample are around 39,000 clones, none of them singletons. Sequencing input: PBMCs. These receptors were obtained from a girl aged 5 to 17 in good health, CMV-negative, and a related stem cell transplant donor.

This clone occurred many times. The chain combines TRBV6-5 with TRBJ1-3; 7 bases fit TRBD1. CDR1 is MNHEY, CDR2 SVGAGI, per germline. The CDR3 contains 16 residues. Unmatched junction bases numbered 7, after V lost 2 bases and J lost 3 bases. This CDR3 is CASSYGVQGGGNTIYF. The CDR3 DNA is TGTGCCAGCAGTTACGGGGTCCAGGGGGGTGGAAACACCATATATTTT.

The rearrangement uses TRBV7-8 and TRBJ2-3, with 8 bases matching TRBD2. The V segment lost 11 bases and the J segment 8 bases; nucleotides outside the gene matches: 6. This CDR3 has 11 residues. Germline CDR1 SGHVS, CDR2 FQNEAQ. The CDR3 nucleotides are TGTGCCCTCGGGGGGGCGTCTACGCAGTATTTT. The encoded protein is CALGGASTQYF.

This clone has ten or more counts. The V and J genes are TRBV19 and TRBJ2-2, with D perhaps matching TRBD1 (6 bases). V lost 0 bases and J lost 6, with 14 bases in between. CDR1 is LNHDA, CDR2 SQIVND, per germline (reference sequence). The CDR3 runs 16 residues. CDR3 DNA: TGTGCCAGTAGTATAGAAACAGGGTGGACGGCCGGGGAGCTGTTTTTT. Its translation: CASSIETGWTAGELFF.

This clone was observed many times. The V gene is TRBV27, the J gene TRBJ1-1; 8 positions match TRBD1. Per germline, CDR1 MNHEY and CDR2 SMNVEV (reference sequence). With 7 bases clipped from V and 2 bases from J, the junction kept 6 bases outside the gene matches. This CDR3 region has 14 residues. CDR3 loop: CASTPDRGNTEAFF. CDR3 DNA: TGTGCCAGCACCCCTGACAGGGGAAACACTGAAGCTTTCTTT.

Notes on this clone: One end of the junction varies from germline; a read error may be responsible. The V call is TRBV4-1, the J call TRBJ2-1; D is perhaps TRBD2 (5 bases). Germline values: CDR1 MGHRA, CDR2 YSYEKL. The CDR3 covers 11 residues. The CDR3 nucleotides are TGCGCCAGAAGCCAGGATTGGAGGCTGTTCTTC. As protein: CARSQDWRLFF.

The J gene is TRBJ2-7, the V gene TRBV13, with 10 bases matching TRBD2. The trim removed 5 bases at V and 4 bases at J, leaving 11 bases unmatched. The CDR3 contains 16 residues. Germline assignment: CDR1 PRHDT and CDR2 FYEKMQ (reference sequence). The CDR3 reads CASSLGTSAFFYEQYF. CDR3 DNA: TGTGCCAGCAGCCTCGGGACTAGCGCTTTCTTTTACGAGCAGTACTTC.

This clone has a count of ten or more. V and J are TRBV11-2 and TRBJ2-1; 11 bases match TRBD2. Germline V gene data show CDR1 as SGHAT and CDR2 as FQNNGV. V trimming: 6 bases; J trimming: 4 bases; junction bases outside the gene matches: 17. This CDR3 is 19 amino acids long. CDR3 amino acids: CASRHSGGALRLGYNEQFF. The CDR3, as DNA: TGTGCCAGCAGACATAGCGGGGGGGCCTTACGTCTTGGGTACAATGAGCAGTTCTTC.

This clone was counted many times. V gene TRBV5-1 combines with J gene TRBJ1-1, with D uncertain. The CDR3 totals 16 residues. Germline lookup yields CDR1 SGHRS and CDR2 YFSETQ. V lost 1 base, J lost 2 bases, and 15 bases lay in between. The CDR3 loop is CASSLSTESTNTEAFF. CDR3 nucleotides: TGCGCCAGCAGCTTGTCCACAGAGTCTACCAACACTGAAGCTTTCTTT.

This chain connects TRBV25-1 to TRBJ1-6; D is perhaps TRBD1 (5 bases). The CDR3 is made up of 15 amino acids. Germline V gives CDR1 MGHDK, CDR2 SYGVNS. V lost 4 bases, J lost 4 bases, and 11 bases lay in between. The CDR3 nucleotides are TGTGCCAGCAGTGGGGACTGGAATTATAATTCACCCCTCCACTTT. Translated, it gives CASSGDWNYNSPLHF. Based on the CDR3 plus reference TRBV25-1 and TRBJ1-6, the full variable domain is EADIYQTPRYLVIGTGKKITLECSQTMGHDKMYWYQQDPGMELHLIHYSYGVNSTEKGDLSSESTVSRIRTEHFPLTLESARPSHTSQYLCASSGDWNYNSPLHFGNGTRLTVT.

This clone was observed many times. The V and J genes are TRBV9 and TRBJ2-1, with 10 bases fitting TRBD2. The germline V gene has CDR1 SGDLS and CDR2 YYNGEE. This CDR3 has 17 residues. V shed 2 bases, J shed 7 bases, and the junction held 12 bases outside the gene matches. The CDR3 nucleotides are TGTGCCAGCAGCGTGTACCCAAGCGGGGGGGCAAAAAATGAGCAGTTCTTC. Protein product: CASSVYPSGGAKNEQFF.

This clone showed up just a few times. The CDR3: CASGESGRTPSTDTQYF. CDR3 in DNA: TGTGCCAGCGGAGAGAGCGGCCGCACCCCTAGCACAGATACGCAGTATTTT. The genes are TRBV7-9 and TRBJ2-3, with D tentatively TRBD2 (5 bases). Germline V gene data show CDR1 as SEHNR and CDR2 as FQNEAQ (reference sequence). Trimming shortened V by 8 bases and J by 0 bases, and 21 bases separated the two germline ends. The CDR3 is made up of 17 amino acids.

This clone has just a few counts. This rearrangement joins TRBV5-1 to TRBJ2-5, with 7 bases identical to TRBD1. The ends lost 4 bases at V and 1 base at J; junction bases unmatched: 10. This CDR3 is 16 amino acids long. Germline loops: CDR1 SGHRS, CDR2 YFSETQ. CDR3 sequence (DNA): TGCGCCAGCAGCGTGCGTGGGACAGCCCTCCAAGAGACCCAGTACTTC. It encodes CASSVRGTALQETQYF. Full variable domain (rest looked up from reference TRBV5-1 and TRBJ2-5): KAGVTQTPRYLIKTRGQQVTLSCSPISGHRSVSWYQQTPGQGLQFLFEYFSETQRNKGNFPGRFSGRQFSNSRSEMNVSTLELGDSALYLCASSVRGTALQETQYFGPGTRLLVL.

This clone was seen ten or more times. V usage is TRBV7-9 and J usage is TRBJ2-7, with D hard to call. Germline V gene lookup returns CDR1 SEHNR and CDR2 FQNEAQ (reference sequence). Trimming took 5 bases from V and 3 from J, leaving 14 bases between them. This CDR3 is built from 14 residues. In DNA, the CDR3 is TGTGCCAGCAGCCCGCACCAATTCAGCTACGAGCAGTACTTC. It codes for CASSPHQFSYEQYF.

There are a few counts of this clone. The chain combines TRBV4-2 with TRBJ2-5; TRBD2 matches at 11 bases. V shed 0 bases and J 1 base; nucleotides not matched to a gene: 4. Germline-derived CDR1 and CDR2 are LGHNA and YNFKEQ. This CDR3 is 17 amino acids long. Here the CDR3 DNA reads TGTGCCAGCAGCCAAGATAAGACTAGCGGGACCCAAGAGACCCAGTACTTC. Its protein is CASSQDKTSGTQETQYF.

This chain joins TRBV7-2 and TRBJ2-1; TRBD1 matches at 9 bases. The CDR3 sequence is 13 residues long. The germline gives CDR1 SGHTA, CDR2 FQGNSA. J lost 6 bases, V lost 6 bases, and 3 bases had no gene match. CDR3 in DNA: TGTGCCAGCAGAGGACAGGGGAGCAATGAGCAGTTCTTC. This encodes CASRGQGSNEQFF.

This clone was observed a handful of times. The V gene is TRBV6-5, the J gene TRBJ1-2; no reliable D call. The CDR3 contains 14 residues. CDR1 MNHEY and CDR2 SVGAGI come from the germline V gene. The germline V and J ends were trimmed by 0 bases and 8 bases, with 13 bases remaining between them. CDR3 sequence reads: CASSYSAGGSGYTF. Written as DNA, the CDR3 is TGTGCCAGCAGTTACTCGGCGGGAGGAAGCGGCTACACCTTC.

The sample holds many counts of this clone. The chain couples TRBV27 to TRBJ2-5, with D perhaps TRBD1 (6 bases). The CDR3 totals 14 residues. The germline V gene has CDR1 MNHEY and CDR2 SMNVEV (reference sequence). V lost 2 bases and J 1 base, leaving 8 bases between the germline ends. The DNA for the CDR3 is TGTGCCAGCAGTTTAGGCAGGGGCCAAGAGACCCAGTACTTC. Amino acids: CASSLGRGQETQYF.

V usage is TRBV5-1 and J usage is TRBJ2-4, with 8 bases that match TRBD2. CDR3 length: 16 residues. Losses at the gene ends were 0 bases for V and 1 base for J; bases not matched to a gene: 3. Germline V lookup: CDR1 SGHRS, CDR2 YFSETQ. The CDR3 sequence: CASSLAGGPAKNIQYF. CDR3 in DNA: TGCGCCAGCAGCTTGGCGGGAGGGCCGGCCAAAAACATTCAGTACTTC.

This clone came up many times. The gene calls are TRBV6-1 and TRBJ1-6; weak D call: TRBD1 (5 bases). Germline CDR1 MNHNS, CDR2 SASEGT. This CDR3 spans 14 amino acids. The V end was cut by 7 bases, the J end by 6 bases, with 13 bases between. DNA for the CDR3: TGTGCCAGCACCGAGGGGAGGGGTAATTCACCCCTCCACTTT. This codes for CASTEGRGNSPLHF.

The chain combines TRBV7-8 with TRBJ2-3, with 8 bases matching TRBD1. This CDR3 is built from 16 residues. Germline V CDR1 and CDR2: SGHVS, FQNEAQ. Trimming removed 3 bases from V and 0 bases from J; junction bases left unmatched: 5. Written as DNA, the CDR3 is TGTGCCAGCAGCTTTTGGACAGGGCGAAGCACAGATACGCAGTATTTT. Residues: CASSFWTGRSTDTQYF.